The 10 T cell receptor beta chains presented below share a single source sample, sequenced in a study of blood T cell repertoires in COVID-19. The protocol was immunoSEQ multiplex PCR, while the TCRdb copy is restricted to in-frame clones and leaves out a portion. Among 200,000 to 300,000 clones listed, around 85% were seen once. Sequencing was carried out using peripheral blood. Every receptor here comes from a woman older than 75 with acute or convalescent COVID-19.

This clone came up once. This chain's CDR3 is CASFRDSLREQFF. The CDR3 DNA sequence: TGCGCCAGCTTCCGGGACTCCCTTAGGGAGCAGTTCTTC. The chain uses TRBV5-1 and TRBJ2-1, with TRBD2 as a possible D gene (6 bases). Trimming stripped 7 bases from V and 10 bases from J, with 18 bases between. The germline V gene has CDR1 SGHRS and CDR2 YFSETQ. The length of the CDR3 is 13 residues.

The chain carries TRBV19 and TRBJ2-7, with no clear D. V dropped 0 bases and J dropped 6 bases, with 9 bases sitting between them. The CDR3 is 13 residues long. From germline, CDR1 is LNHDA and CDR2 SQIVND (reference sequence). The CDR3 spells CASSIEPHSEQYF. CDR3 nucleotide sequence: TGTGCCAGTAGTATAGAGCCCCACAGCGAGCAGTACTTC.

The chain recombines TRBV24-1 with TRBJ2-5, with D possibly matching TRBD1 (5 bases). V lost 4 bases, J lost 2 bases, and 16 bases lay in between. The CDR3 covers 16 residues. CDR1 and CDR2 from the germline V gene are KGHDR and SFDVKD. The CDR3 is CATSEADSNLQETQYF. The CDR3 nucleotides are TGTGCCACCAGTGAAGCTGACAGCAATCTACAAGAGACCCAGTACTTC.

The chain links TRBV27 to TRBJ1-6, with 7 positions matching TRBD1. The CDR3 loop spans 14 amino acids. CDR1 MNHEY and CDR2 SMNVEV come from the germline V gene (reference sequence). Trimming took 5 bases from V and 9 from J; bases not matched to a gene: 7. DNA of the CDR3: TGTGCCAGCAGTAATCGACAGGGTGTTTCACCCCTCCACTTT. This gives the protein CASSNRQGVSPLHF.

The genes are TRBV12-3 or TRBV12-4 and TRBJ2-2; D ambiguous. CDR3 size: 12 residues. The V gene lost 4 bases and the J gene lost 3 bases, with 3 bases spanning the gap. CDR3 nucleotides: TGTGCCAGCAGTTCGGACACCGGGGAGCTGTTTTTT. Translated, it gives CASSSDTGELFF.

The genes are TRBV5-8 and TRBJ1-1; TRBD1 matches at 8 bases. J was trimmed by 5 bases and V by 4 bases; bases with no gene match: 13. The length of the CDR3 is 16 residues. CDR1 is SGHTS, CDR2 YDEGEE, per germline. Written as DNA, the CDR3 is TGTGCCAGCAGCCCCTGGAGTGGACAGGGTCAAACTGAAGCTTTCTTT. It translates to CASSPWSGQGQTEAFF.

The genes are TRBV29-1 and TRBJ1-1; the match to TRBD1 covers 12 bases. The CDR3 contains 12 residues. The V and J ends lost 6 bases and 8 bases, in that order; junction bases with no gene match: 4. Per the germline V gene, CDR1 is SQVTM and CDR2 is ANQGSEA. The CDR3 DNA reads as TGCAGCGTGGGACAGGGGGCAATCGAAGCTTTCTTT. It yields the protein CSVGQGAIEAFF.

CDR3 sequence: CATSRDDFLEAFF. CDR3 nucleotide sequence: TGTGCCACCAGCAGAGATGATTTCCTAGAAGCTTTCTTT. The chain combines TRBV15 with TRBJ1-1, with no clear D. Germline V CDR1 and CDR2: LNHNV, YYDKDF (reference sequence). Trimming shortened V by 0 bases and J by 8 bases, and 10 bases separated the two germline ends. The CDR3 covers 13 residues.

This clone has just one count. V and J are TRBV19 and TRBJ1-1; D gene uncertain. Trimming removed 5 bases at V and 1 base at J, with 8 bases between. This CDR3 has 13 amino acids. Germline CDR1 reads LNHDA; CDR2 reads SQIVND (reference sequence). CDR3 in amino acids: CASSLAGNTEAFF. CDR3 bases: TGTGCCAGTAGTTTGGCAGGGAACACTGAAGCTTTCTTT. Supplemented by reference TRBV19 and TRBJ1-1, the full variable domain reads DGGITQSPKYLFRKEGQNVTLSCEQNLNHDAMYWYRQDPGQGLRLIYYSQIVNDFQKGDIAEGYSVSREKKESFPLTVTSAQKNPTAFYLCASSLAGNTEAFFGQGTRLTVV.

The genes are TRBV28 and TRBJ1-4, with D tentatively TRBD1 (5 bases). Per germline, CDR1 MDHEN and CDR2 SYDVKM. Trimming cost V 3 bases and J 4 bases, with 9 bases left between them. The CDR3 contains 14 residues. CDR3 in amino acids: CASSFGGINEKLFF. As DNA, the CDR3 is TGTGCCAGCAGTTTTGGGGGGATTAATGAAAAACTGTTTTTT.